Following are 3 T cell receptor beta chains from one sample sequenced in a study of Ad26.COV2.S vaccination and SARS-CoV-2 variants. Repertoires were generated with immunoSEQ multiplex PCR, while TCRdb's copy carries only in-frame clones and drops some. Of roughly 700,000 clones listed, 70% to 90% are singletons. Sample treatment: about 20 received Ad26.COV2.S at low or high dose, single or two shots; several received placebo; per-sample allocation not given. Samples came from day 63 after the first vaccine or placebo injection. This material consisted of peripheral blood, taken in a trial of Ad26.COV2.S vaccine versus placebo. The receptors shown here come from a person aged 18 to 65 who received the Ad26.COV2.S COVID-19 vaccine or a placebo.

This chain uses TRBV2 with TRBJ2-1; 8 nucleotides line up with TRBD1. Germline-derived CDR1 and CDR2 are SNHLY and FYNNEI. J gave up 11 bases and V 7 bases, and 7 bases lay outside the gene matches. The CDR3 consists of 12 residues. CDR3 residues: CASNPGTGKQFF. For the CDR3, the DNA is TGTGCCAGCAACCCCGGGACAGGCAAGCAGTTCTTC.

The chain carries TRBV13 and TRBJ1-4, with 9 bases matching TRBD1. Germline CDR1 is PRHDT and CDR2 is FYEKMQ (reference sequence). The CDR3 contains 15 residues. The ends lost 4 bases at V and 4 bases at J; junction bases unmatched: 4. CDR3 DNA: TGTGCCAGCAGCTCCGGGACAGGGCATAATGAAAAACTGTTTTTT. Translation: CASSSGTGHNEKLFF.

V usage is TRBV6-6 and J usage is TRBJ1-4; possible D gene TRBD1, 6 bases. CDR1 and CDR2 (germline): MNHNY, SVGAGI (reference sequence). The CDR3 length is 14 residues. Trimming stripped 2 bases from V and 6 bases from J, with 10 bases between. CDR3 coding DNA: TGTGCCAGCAGTTACCCCAGGGGCGATGAAAAACTGTTTTTT. This codes for CASSYPRGDEKLFF.